These 5 T cell receptor beta chains were sequenced from one sample in a study of blood T cell repertoires in COVID-19. TCRdb keeps only in-frame clones here, not all; method: immunoSEQ multiplex PCR. This sample has under 70,000 clones, with around 91% found just once. The sample consisted of peripheral blood. The receptor source for this set is a man aged 55 to 70 with active COVID-19.

CDR3 bases: TGCGCCAGCAGCCCCCCCACGATCGGTGAAGCTTTCTTT. Amino acid sequence: CASSPPTIGEAFF. The V and J genes are TRBV5-1 and TRBJ1-1, with D uncertain. Germline CDR1 is SGHRS and CDR2 is YFSETQ. This CDR3 has 13 amino acids. The V and J ends lost 4 bases and 7 bases respectively, with 14 bases between them.

V is TRBV19 and J is TRBJ2-2; D may be TRBD2 (5 bases). V shed 11 bases and J shed 5 bases, with 21 bases lying between them. Germline loops: CDR1 LNHDA, CDR2 SQIVND (reference sequence). The CDR3 has 15 amino acids. Written as DNA, the CDR3 is TGTGCCGCTAACTCCGGGAAGGACTTTACCGGGGAGCTGTTTTTT. Translation gives CAANSGKDFTGELFF.

This clone was counted once. The chain couples TRBV12-3 or TRBV12-4 to TRBJ1-1, with 8 bases aligning to TRBD1. The V gene end was trimmed by 6 bases and the J gene end by 6 bases; junction bases not matched to a gene: 6. This CDR3 comprises 13 residues. The CDR3 loop reads CASRTGVGSEAFF. The CDR3 coding sequence is TGTGCCAGCAGGACAGGGGTAGGCTCTGAAGCTTTCTTT.

The rearrangement joins TRBV2 to TRBJ1-2; 7 bases fit TRBD1. Germline V CDR1 and CDR2: SNHLY, FYNNEI. There are 13 residues in the CDR3. V dropped 6 bases and J dropped 4; count of bases not matched to a gene: 5. The CDR3 loop reads CASSATGSYGYTF. CDR3 nucleotide sequence: TGTGCCAGCAGCGCGACAGGGAGCTATGGCTACACCTTC.

This clone was recorded once. The chain combines TRBV7-3 with TRBJ2-5; 9 nucleotides match TRBD1. The CDR3 runs 15 residues. The germline V gene encodes CDR1 SGHTA and CDR2 FQGTGA. J gave up 5 bases and V 5 bases, and 9 bases lay outside the gene matches. CDR3 in amino acids: CASSLDRGLVETQYF. CDR3 DNA sequence: TGTGCCAGCAGCCTCGACAGGGGGTTAGTGGAGACCCAGTACTTC.